What follows is one T cell receptor (beta chain) and its context. Antigen: not known. The source of the sample is a study of a mutant IDH1 vaccine in newly diagnosed glioma. As for time point: week 5, during vaccination. Vaccination used 300 ug of mutant IDH1 20-mer peptide per dose, with topical imiquimod. Each astrocytoma in the donors was new, WHO grade 3 or 4, IDH1-mutant and ATRX-lost. The germline CDR1 and CDR2 sequences are SGHDT and YYEEEE. V dropped 2 bases and J dropped 6; count of bases not matched to a gene: 5. This CDR3 spans 14 amino acids. Using immunoSEQ multiplex PCR, the repertoire was profiled, and TCRdb retains in-frame clones only, with some absent. The sample yields around 34,000 clones, approximately 50% seen once.

The material was PBMCs, obtained from a glioma patient whose treatment included an IDH1 peptide vaccine. This TCR derives from a woman between 18 and 29 years old with glioma. The J gene is TRBJ2-5, the V gene TRBV5-6; 9 bases line up with TRBD1. CDR3: CASSLGQGIKTQYF. CDR3 DNA: TGTGCCAGCAGCTTAGGACAGGGGATTAAGACCCAGTACTTC.